This T cell receptor beta chain was profiled in a study of T-cell memory formation after mild COVID-19. This clonotype was seen a few times. With V trimmed by 3 bases and J by 7 bases, 12 bases remained unmatched. CDR3 size: 16 residues. Germline V gene lookup returns CDR1 SEHNR and CDR2 FQNEAQ (reference sequence). TCRdb reanalysed the 5' RACE reads using MiXCR and keeps one entry per CDR3 protein. Of 250,000 to 300,000 distinct CDR3 sequences listed, roughly 15% are singletons. This clonotype was sampled from a man aged 18 to 30 who had mild COVID-19 (a few samples of this study predate the infection). Cell type and time point are not known. This sequence joins TRBV7-9 and TRBJ2-1; 7 nucleotides align to TRBD2. The sample comprised PBMCs or a T cell subset sorted from them (not recorded which). The CDR3 loop is CASSFFGGVSGNEQFF. CDR3 DNA sequence: TGTGCCAGCAGCTTCTTTGGGGGGGTCTCGGGAAATGAGCAGTTCTTC.